This T cell receptor (beta chain) was identified during a study of regulatory T cells in long-lasting Graves disease. The study's findings and limits: Samples came from peripheral blood alone, without thyroid tissue. New patients shared about 910 public clonotypes, and persistent patients shared more, with 2,741.

CDR1 is MNHEY and CDR2 is SVGEGT in the germline V gene. Deletions cut 5 bases from V and 4 bases from J, with 11 bases between. The CDR3 loop spans 13 amino acids. Relying on iRepertoire HTBI primers and Arm-PCR of CDR3 regions, the team built TCR beta libraries. Original processing methods: Overall, samples carried over 60 TRBV and 14 TRBJ segments. TCRdb re-called the multiplex PCR reads with MiXCR, one entry per CDR3 protein. These V and J calls derive from TCRdb rather than the authors' analysis. Altogether roughly 470,000 distinct CDR3 sequences are present, more than 20% being singletons, with the ten largest covering roughly 8%. This clonotype has ten or more counts. Its specificity is not known. The time point is: persistent/refractory GD, antithyroid drugs over 5 years with positive TRAb. Making the TCR library involved RNA that had been extracted from PBMCs. Graves' disease diagnosis used American Thyroid Association guidelines.

This clonotype was obtained from a female donor with Graves disease. V is TRBV6-2 or TRBV6-3 and J is TRBJ1-2; D may be TRBD1 (6 bases). The input for sequencing was peripheral blood mononuclear cells (PBMCs), taken when the disease was refractory, from a patient treated with antithyroid drugs. CDR3 sequence: CASSPGQLYGYTF. The CDR3, as DNA: TGTGCCAGCAGTCCAGGACAGCTCTATGGCTACACCTTC.